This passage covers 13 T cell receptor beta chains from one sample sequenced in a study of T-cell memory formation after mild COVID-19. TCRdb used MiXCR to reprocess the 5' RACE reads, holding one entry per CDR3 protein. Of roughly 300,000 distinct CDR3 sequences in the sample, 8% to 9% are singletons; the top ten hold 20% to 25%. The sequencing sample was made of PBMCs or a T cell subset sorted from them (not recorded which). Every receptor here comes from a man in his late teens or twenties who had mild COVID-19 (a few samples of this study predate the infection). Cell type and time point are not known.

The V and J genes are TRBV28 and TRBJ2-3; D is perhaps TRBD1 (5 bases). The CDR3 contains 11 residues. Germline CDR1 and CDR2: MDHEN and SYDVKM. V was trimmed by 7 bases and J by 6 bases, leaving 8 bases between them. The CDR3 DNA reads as TGTGCCAGCAAACACAGGGATACGCAGTATTTT. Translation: CASKHRDTQYF.

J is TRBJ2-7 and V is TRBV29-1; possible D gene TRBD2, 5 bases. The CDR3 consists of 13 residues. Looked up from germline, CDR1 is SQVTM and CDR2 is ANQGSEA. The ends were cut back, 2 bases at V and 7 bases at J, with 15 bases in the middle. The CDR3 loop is CSVESTIPGEQYF. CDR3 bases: TGCAGCGTTGAATCTACTATACCGGGGGAGCAGTACTTC.

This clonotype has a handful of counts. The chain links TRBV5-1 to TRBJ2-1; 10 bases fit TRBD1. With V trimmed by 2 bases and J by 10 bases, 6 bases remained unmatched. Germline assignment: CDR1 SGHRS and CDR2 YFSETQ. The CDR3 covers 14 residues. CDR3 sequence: CASSFRDRGEEQFF. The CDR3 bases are TGCGCCAGCAGCTTCCGGGACAGGGGTGAGGAGCAGTTCTTC.

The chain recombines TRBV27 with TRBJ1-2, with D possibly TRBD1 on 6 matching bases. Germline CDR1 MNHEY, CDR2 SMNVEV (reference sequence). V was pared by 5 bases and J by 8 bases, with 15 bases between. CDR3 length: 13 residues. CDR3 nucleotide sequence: TGTGCCAGCAGTCCGAGGGGGGCGTTCGGCTACACCTTC. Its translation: CASSPRGAFGYTF.

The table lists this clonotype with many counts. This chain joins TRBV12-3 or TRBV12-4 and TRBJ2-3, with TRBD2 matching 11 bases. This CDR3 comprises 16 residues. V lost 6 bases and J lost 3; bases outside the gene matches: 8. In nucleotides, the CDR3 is TGTGCCAGCAGGAGCTATAGCGGGGGGGGAACAGATACGCAGTATTTT. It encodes CASRSYSGGGTDTQYF.

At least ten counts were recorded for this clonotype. CDR3 in DNA: TGTGCCAGCTCGGGACGGGACACAGATACGCAGTATTTT. This gives the protein CASSGRDTDTQYF. The chain links TRBV18 to TRBJ2-3; D is possibly TRBD1 or TRBD2 (5 bases each). With 6 bases removed from V and 2 bases from J, the gap between germline ends came to 9 bases. CDR1 and CDR2 (germline): KGHSH, LQKENI. The CDR3 runs to 13 residues. The whole variable domain, remainder taken from reference TRBV18 and TRBJ2-3, is NAGVMQNPRHLVRRRGQEARLRCSPMKGHSHVYWYRQLPEEGLKFMVYLQKENIIDESGMPKERFSAEFPKEGPSILRIQQVVRGDSAAYFCASSGRDTDTQYFGPGTRLTVL.

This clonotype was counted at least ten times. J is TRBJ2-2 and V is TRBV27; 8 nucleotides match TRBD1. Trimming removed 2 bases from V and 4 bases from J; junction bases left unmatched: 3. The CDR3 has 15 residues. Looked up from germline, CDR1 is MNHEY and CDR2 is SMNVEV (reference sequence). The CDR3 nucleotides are TGTGCCAGCAGTTTACGGACAGGGACCACCGGGGAGCTGTTTTTT. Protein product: CASSLRTGTTGELFF.

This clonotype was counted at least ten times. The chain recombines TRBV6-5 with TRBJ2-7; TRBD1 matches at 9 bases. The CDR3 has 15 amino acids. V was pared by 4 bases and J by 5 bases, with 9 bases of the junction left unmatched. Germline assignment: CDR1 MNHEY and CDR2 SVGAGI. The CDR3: CASSSTPDRGHEQYF. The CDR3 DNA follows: TGTGCCAGCAGTTCAACCCCGGACAGGGGCCACGAGCAGTACTTC.

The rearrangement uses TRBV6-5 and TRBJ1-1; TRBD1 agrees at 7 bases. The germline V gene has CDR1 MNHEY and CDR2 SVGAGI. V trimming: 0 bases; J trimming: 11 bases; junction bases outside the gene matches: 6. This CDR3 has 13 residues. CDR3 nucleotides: TGTGCCAGCAGTTACTCTAAAGGGACAGACGCTTTCTTT. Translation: CASSYSKGTDAFF.

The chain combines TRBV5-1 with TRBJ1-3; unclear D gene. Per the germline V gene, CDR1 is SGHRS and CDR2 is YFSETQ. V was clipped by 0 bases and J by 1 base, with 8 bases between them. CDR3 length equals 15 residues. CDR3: CASSLDVGSGNTIYF. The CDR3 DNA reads TGCGCCAGCAGCTTGGATGTAGGGTCTGGAAACACCATATATTTT.

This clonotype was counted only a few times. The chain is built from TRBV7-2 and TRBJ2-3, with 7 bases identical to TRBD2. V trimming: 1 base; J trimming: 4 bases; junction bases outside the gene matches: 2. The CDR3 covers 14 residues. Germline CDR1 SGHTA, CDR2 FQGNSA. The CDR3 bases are TGTGCCAGCAGCTTAGAGCGGGGTTCAGATACGCAGTATTTT. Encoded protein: CASSLERGSDTQYF.

The CDR3 coding sequence is TGTGCCAGCAAGTGGGGGGGGACAGATACGCAGTATTTT. Translated: CASKWGGTDTQYF. The genes are TRBV28 and TRBJ2-3; 7 bases are a match to TRBD2. The CDR3 totals 13 residues. From germline, CDR1 is MDHEN and CDR2 SYDVKM. Trimming removed 7 bases from V and 3 bases from J; junction bases left unmatched: 4.

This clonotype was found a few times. In DNA, the CDR3 is TGTGCCAGCAGTGTGGGGGTTTCAGGCTACGAGCAGTACTTC. The encoded protein is CASSVGVSGYEQYF. V is TRBV25-1 and J is TRBJ2-7; tentatively, D is TRBD1 or TRBD2 (5 bases each). Per germline, CDR1 MGHDK and CDR2 SYGVNS. V was clipped by 4 bases and J by 3 bases, with 13 bases between them. This CDR3 is 14 amino acids long.